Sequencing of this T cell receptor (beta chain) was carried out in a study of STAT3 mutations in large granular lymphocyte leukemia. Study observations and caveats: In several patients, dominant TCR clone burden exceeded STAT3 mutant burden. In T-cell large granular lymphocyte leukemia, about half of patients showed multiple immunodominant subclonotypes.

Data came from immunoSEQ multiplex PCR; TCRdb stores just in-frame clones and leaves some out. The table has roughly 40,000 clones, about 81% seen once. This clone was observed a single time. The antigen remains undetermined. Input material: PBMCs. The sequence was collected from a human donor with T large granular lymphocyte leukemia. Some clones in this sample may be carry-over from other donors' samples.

CDR3 region: CASSLDSGYRDTQYF. The CDR3 DNA follows: TGTGCCAGCAGCTTGGACAGCGGGTACAGAGATACGCAGTATTTT. This chain joins TRBV11-3 and TRBJ2-3; D may be TRBD1 or TRBD2 (6 bases each). The CDR3 has 15 residues. V dropped 3 bases and J dropped 5 bases, with 15 bases sitting between them. Germline CDR1 and CDR2: SGHNT and YENEEA.